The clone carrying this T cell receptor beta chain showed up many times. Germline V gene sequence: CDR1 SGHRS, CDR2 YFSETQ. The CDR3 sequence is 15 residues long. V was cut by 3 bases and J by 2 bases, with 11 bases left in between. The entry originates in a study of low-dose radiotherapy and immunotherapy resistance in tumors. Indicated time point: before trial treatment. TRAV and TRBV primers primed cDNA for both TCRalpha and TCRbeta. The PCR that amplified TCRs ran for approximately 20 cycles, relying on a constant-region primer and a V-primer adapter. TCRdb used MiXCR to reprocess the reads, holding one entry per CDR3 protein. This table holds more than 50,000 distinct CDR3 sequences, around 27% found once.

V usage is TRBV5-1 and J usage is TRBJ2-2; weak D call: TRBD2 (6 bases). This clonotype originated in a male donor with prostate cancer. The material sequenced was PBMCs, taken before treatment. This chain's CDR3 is CASSWTGLNTGELFF. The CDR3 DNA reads TGCGCCAGCAGCTGGACGGGACTCAACACCGGGGAGCTGTTTTTT. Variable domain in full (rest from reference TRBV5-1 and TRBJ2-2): KAGVTQTPRYLIKTRGQQVTLSCSPISGHRSVSWYQQTPGQGLQFLFEYFSETQRNKGNFPGRFSGRQFSNSRSEMNVSTLELGDSALYLCASSWTGLNTGELFFGEGSRLTVL.